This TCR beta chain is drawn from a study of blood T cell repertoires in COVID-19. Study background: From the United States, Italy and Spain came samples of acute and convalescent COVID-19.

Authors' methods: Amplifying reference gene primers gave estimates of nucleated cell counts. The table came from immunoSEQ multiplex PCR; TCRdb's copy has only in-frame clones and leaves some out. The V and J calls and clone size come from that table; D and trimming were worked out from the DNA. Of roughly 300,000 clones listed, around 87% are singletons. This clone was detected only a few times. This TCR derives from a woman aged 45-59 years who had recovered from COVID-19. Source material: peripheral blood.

The CDR3 sequence: CASSRGHPSDQPQHF. CDR3 DNA: TGTGCCAGCAGTCGAGGACACCCCAGCGATCAGCCCCAGCATTTT. The chain carries TRBV27 and TRBJ1-5, with D perhaps matching TRBD1 (5 bases). Germline values: CDR1 MNHEY, CDR2 SMNVEV (reference sequence). The CDR3 contains 15 residues. Trimming took off 5 bases at V and 5 bases at J, with 16 bases between the two ends.